These 3 T cell receptor beta chains share one sample of origin, sequenced in a study of CD8+ T cells in alopecia areata. This sample's treatment: oral pan-JAK inhibitor, 5-10 mg twice daily. RNA was extracted and reverse transcribed into cDNA as the sequencing template. Sequenced by immunoSEQ multiplex PCR; TCRdb stores in-frame clones only, minus some. The sample records about 120,000 clones, about 50% being singletons. The sample in question was CD4+ T cells sorted from blood, obtained at week 4, from a patient treated with tofacitinib. All receptors derive from a human donor with alopecia areata.

The J gene is TRBJ2-7, the V gene TRBV29-1, with D unresolved. This CDR3 is built from 11 residues. Germline CDR1 reads SQVTM; CDR2 reads ANQGSEA. Trimming stripped 3 bases from V and 5 bases from J, with 8 bases between. CDR3 coding DNA: TGCAGCGTTGAGGCATCCCACGAGCAGTACTTC. This translates into CSVEASHEQYF.

This clone was counted between two and nine times. The J gene is TRBJ2-5, the V gene TRBV29-1; D gene unclear. The CDR3 is made up of 11 amino acids. CDR1 is SQVTM, CDR2 ANQGSEA, per germline. Trimming took 3 bases from V and 9 from J, leaving 11 bases between them. The CDR3 is CSVDLPAAQYF. Written as DNA, the CDR3 is TGCAGCGTTGATCTTCCGGCGGCCCAGTACTTC.

The chain has TRBV30 and TRBJ1-5, with D hard to call. Germline CDR1 and CDR2: GTSNPN and SVGIG (reference sequence). Trimming removed 2 bases at V and 3 bases at J, with 14 bases between. CDR3 length: 15 amino acids. In DNA form, the CDR3 reads TGTGCCTGGAGTCTCGGTGGGCCAAACAATCAGCCCCAGCATTTT. Translating gives CAWSLGGPNNQPQHF.